These T cell receptor beta chains were read from a single sample in a study of shared clonotypes between healthy human individuals. Sequencing used immunoSEQ multiplex PCR; TCRdb keeps in-frame clones, though not all of them. The profile shows some 500,000 clones, approximately 71% of them singletons. Sequences were obtained from PBMCs. Receptor source: a middle-aged woman in good health. Some clones in this sample may be carry-over from other donors' samples. Both conserved end residues are trimmed from each CDR3.

v_call cdr3_aa
TRBV5-1 ASSNSATGELF
TRBV19 ASTGAGTGELF
TRBV28 ASSPHMGGLVYGYT
TRBV21-1 ASSKGSRAEIGAF
TRBV27 ASSHTSQGRGYEQY
TRBV30 AWSGDRGPEKLF
TRBV11-2 ASSLVFGSHGYT
TRBV10-3 AISEVGNTIY
TRBV18 ASSPSRGNEQF
TRBV12-5 ASGLRPHCPGPPGQSKGQPQH
TRBV30 AWSHGHLNYGYT
TRBV18 ASSRSGTSSGNTIY
TRBV5-1 ASSFGGPGNTIY
TRBV6-5 ASRPDRWNTIY
TRBV5-6 ASSRIASTDTQY
TRBV27 ASSPRTGPSGANVLT
TRBV7-9 ASRGIGAAGDTQY
TRBV28 ASSFRPNQPQH
TRBV2 ASGQGSEASEQY
TRBV9 ASSVGISGSHNEQF
TRBV29-1 SVVRGVREQY
TRBV10-3 AISATAVGFGETQY
TRBV11-2 ASSLDRGLAVAYEQY
TRBV29-1 SYGTGGRETQY
TRBV5-1 ASGTLGHTDTQY
TRBV7-2 ASSKTDTQY
TRBV7-9 ASSLVPEAYDEQF
TRBV28 ASRLSGSQETQY
TRBV6-5 ASSYTGRAKNIQY
TRBV28 ASSSGSGSYNEQF
TRBV9 ASSVAPGLAGYSYNEQF
TRBV6-6 ASRGSPSYNEQF
TRBV10-3 AIEGESSYEQY
TRBV5-6 ASSLEVAGVGQF
TRBV25-1 ASSEWGVGEQY